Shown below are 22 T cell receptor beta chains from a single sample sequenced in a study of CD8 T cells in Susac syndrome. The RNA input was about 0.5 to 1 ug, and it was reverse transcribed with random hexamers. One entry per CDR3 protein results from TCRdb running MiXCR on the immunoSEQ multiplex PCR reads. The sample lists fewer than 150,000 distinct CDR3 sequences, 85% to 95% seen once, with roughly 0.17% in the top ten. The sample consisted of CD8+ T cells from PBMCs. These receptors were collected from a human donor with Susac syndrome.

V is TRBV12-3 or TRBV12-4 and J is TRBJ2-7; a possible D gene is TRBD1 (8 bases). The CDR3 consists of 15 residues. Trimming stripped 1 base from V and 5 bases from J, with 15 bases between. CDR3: CASSLGPTGGDEQYF. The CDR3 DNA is TGTGCCAGCAGTTTAGGGCCCACAGGGGGGGACGAGCAGTACTTC.

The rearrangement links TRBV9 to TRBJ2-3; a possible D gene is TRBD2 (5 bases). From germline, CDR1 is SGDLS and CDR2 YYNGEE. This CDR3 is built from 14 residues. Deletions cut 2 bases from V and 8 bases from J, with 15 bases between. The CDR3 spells CASSVLEAPGTQYF. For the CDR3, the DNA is TGTGCCAGCAGCGTCCTGGAGGCTCCGGGTACGCAGTATTTT.

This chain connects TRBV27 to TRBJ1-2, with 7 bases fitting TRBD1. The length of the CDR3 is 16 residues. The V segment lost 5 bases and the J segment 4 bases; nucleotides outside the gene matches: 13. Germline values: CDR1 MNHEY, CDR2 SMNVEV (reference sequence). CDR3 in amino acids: CASSPLSNRGPYGYTF. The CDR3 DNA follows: TGTGCCAGCAGTCCCCTAAGCAACAGGGGTCCCTATGGCTACACCTTC.

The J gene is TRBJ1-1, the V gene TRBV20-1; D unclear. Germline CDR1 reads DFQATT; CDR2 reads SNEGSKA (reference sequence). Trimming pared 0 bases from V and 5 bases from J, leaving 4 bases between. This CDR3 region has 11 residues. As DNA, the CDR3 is TGCAGTGCTAGAGATGCTACTGAAGCTTTCTTT. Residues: CSARDATEAFF.

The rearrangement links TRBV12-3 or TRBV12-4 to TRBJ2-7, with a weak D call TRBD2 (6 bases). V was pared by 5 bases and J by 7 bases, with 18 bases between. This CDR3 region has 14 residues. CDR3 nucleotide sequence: TGTGCCAGCAGTGTACTCGGGGGTACATATGAGCAGTACTTC. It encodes CASSVLGGTYEQYF.

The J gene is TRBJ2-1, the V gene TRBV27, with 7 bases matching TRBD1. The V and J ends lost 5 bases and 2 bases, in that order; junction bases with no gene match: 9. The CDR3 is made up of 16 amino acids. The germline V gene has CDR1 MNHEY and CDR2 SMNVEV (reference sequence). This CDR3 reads CASSPMGQPTYNEQFF. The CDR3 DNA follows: TGTGCCAGCAGTCCGATGGGACAGCCAACCTACAATGAGCAGTTCTTC.

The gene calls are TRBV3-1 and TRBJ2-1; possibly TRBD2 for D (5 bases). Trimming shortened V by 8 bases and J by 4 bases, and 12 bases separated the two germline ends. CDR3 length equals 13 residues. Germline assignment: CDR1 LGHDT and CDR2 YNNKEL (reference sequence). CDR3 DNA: TGTGCCAGCGCGACGGACTCATACAATGAGCAGTTCTTC. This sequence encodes CASATDSYNEQFF.

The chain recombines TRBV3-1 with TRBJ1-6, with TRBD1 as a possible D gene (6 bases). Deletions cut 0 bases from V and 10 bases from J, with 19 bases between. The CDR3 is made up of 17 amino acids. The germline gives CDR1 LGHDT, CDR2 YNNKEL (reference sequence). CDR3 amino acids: CASSQDTGGRLDSPLHF. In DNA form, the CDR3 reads TGTGCCAGCAGCCAAGATACCGGGGGCCGCCTTGACTCACCCCTCCACTTT.

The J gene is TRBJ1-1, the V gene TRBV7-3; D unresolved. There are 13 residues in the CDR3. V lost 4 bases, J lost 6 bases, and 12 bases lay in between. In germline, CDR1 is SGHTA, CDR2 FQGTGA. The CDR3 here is CASSWVDGAEAFF. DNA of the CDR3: TGTGCCAGCAGCTGGGTCGACGGGGCTGAAGCTTTCTTT.

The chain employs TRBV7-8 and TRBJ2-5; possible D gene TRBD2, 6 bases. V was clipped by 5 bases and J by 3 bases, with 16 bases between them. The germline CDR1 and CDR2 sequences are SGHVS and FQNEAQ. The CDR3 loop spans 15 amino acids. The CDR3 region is CASSLSRGFEETQYF. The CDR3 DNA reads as TGTGCCAGCAGCCTCTCCCGGGGGTTCGAAGAGACCCAGTACTTC.

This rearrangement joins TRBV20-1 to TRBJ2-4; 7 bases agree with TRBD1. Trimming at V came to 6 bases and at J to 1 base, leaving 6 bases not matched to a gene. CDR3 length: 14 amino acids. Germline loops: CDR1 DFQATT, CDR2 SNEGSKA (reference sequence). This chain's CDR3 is CSAFPTGAKNIQYF. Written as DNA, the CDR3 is TGCAGTGCCTTCCCGACAGGGGCCAAAAACATTCAGTACTTC.

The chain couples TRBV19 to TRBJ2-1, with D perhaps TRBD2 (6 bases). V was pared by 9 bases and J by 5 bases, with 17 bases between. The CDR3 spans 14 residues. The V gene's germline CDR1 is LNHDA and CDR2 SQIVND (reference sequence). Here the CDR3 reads CASHSLATNNEQFF. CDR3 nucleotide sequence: TGTGCCAGCCATAGTCTAGCGACAAACAATGAGCAGTTCTTC.

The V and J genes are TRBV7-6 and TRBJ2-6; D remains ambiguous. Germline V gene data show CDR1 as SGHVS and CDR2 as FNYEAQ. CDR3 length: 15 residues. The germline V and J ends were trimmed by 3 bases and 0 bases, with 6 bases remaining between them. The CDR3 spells CASSFPISGANVLTF. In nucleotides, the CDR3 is TGTGCCAGCAGCTTCCCCATCTCTGGGGCCAACGTCCTGACTTTC.

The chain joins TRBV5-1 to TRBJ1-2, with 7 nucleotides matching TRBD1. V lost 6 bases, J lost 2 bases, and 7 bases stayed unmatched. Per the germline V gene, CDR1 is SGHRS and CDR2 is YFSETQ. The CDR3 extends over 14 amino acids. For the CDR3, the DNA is TGCGCCAGCACCCTTCGGACAGGCAACTATGGCTACACCTTC. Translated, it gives CASTLRTGNYGYTF.

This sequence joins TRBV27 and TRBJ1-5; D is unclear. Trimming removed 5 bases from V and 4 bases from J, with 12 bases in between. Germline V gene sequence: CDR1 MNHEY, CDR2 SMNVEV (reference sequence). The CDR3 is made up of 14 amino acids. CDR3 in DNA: TGTGCCAGCAGTCCCCTCGGGGTTAATCAGCCCCAGCATTTT. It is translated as CASSPLGVNQPQHF.

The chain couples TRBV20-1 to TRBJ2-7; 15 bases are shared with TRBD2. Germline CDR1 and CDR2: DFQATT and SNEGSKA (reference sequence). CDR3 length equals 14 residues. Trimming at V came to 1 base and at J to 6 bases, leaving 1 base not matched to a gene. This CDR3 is CSARVGLAGGEQYF. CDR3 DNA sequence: TGCAGTGCTAGAGTGGGACTAGCGGGAGGCGAGCAGTACTTC.

The CDR3 DNA reads TGTGCCATCGGCGGGAGTACCCATGAGCAGTTCTTC. It is translated as CAIGGSTHEQFF. The rearrangement uses TRBV10-3 and TRBJ2-1, with 7 bases identical to TRBD2. V trimming: 8 bases; J trimming: 8 bases; junction bases outside the gene matches: 6. The V gene's germline CDR1 is ENHRY and CDR2 SYGVKD. The CDR3 length is 12 residues.

CDR3 in DNA: TGTGCCAGCAGCCCCCGACAGATCGGGACCGGGGAGCTGTTTTTT. Protein sequence: CASSPRQIGTGELFF. The chain recombines TRBV7-9 with TRBJ2-2; weak D call: TRBD1 (5 bases). The CDR3 extends over 15 amino acids. The germline CDR1 and CDR2 sequences are SEHNR and FQNEAQ (reference sequence). The V end lost 5 bases, the J end lost 5 bases, and 15 bases lay between the germline ends.

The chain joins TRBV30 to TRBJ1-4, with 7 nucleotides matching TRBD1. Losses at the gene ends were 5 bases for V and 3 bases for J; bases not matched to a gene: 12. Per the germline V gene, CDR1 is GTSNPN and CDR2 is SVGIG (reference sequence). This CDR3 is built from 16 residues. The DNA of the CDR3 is TGTGCCTGGGCAGCGAACAGGGGATGGGCTAATGAAAAACTGTTTTTT. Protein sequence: CAWAANRGWANEKLFF.

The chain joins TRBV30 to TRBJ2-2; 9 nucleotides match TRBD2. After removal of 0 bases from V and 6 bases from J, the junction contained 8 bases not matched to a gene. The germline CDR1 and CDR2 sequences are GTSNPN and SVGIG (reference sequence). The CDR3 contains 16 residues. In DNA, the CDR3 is TGTGCCTGGAGTGTACGATGGACTAGCGTCTCCGGGGAGCTGTTTTTT. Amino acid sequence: CAWSVRWTSVSGELFF.

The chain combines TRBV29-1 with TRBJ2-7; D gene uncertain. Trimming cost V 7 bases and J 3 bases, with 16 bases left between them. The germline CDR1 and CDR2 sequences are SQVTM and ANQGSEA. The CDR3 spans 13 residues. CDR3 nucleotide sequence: TGCAGCGCTCGGACGGCTCAGAGCTACGAGCAGTACTTC. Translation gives CSARTAQSYEQYF.

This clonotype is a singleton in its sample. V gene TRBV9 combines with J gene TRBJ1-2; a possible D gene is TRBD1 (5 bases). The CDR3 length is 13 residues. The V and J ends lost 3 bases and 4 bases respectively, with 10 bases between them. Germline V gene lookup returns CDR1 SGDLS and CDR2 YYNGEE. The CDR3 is CASSDGTVYGYTF. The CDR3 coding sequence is TGTGCCAGCAGCGACGGGACGGTCTATGGCTACACCTTC.